This T cell receptor (beta chain) emerged from a study of shared clonotypes between healthy human individuals. Regarding the study as a whole: Rarefaction revealed incomplete sorted-subset sequencing despite large depth. The four-donor shared clonotypes exceeded non-shared clonotypes in generation probability, with non-shared ones scoring lower.

CDR3 length: 15 residues. V shed 3 bases and J shed 1 base, with 9 bases lying between them. Per germline, CDR1 KGHSH and CDR2 LQKENI. The genomic DNA of each subset was split evenly across several immunoSEQ plates. The repertoire was sequenced with immunoSEQ multiplex PCR; TCRdb's copy has only in-frame clones and lacks some. The repertoire holds over a million clones, with roughly 74% as singletons. CD45RA+ naive and CD45RA-negative memory subsets were separated from CD4+ cells. This clone appeared many times. Its antigen is not identified. V is TRBV18 and J is TRBJ1-4, with D unclear. The TCR was taken from a man aged 18 to 30 in good health. Some clones in this sample may be carry-over from other donors' samples. Sequencing was carried out using memory CD4+ T cells from PBMCs. Subset given: CD45RA-negative fraction. The CDR3 loop reads CASSPGILTNEKLFF. The DNA of the CDR3 is TGTGCCAGCTCACCCGGGATTTTAACTAATGAAAAACTGTTTTTT.